This T cell receptor beta chain was obtained from a study of cytomegalovirus exposure and HLA in healthy donors. The CDR3 extends over 12 amino acids. The V gene's germline CDR1 is SGHVS and CDR2 FQNEAQ. V lost 1 base, J lost 5 bases, and 5 bases lay in between. Worth noting for this clone: Additional DNA sequences in this sample encode the identical CDR3.

Primers for the PCR totalled 60 Vbeta and 13 Jbeta. TCRdb's table, derived via immunoSEQ multiplex PCR, lists solely in-frame clones and lacks some. The sample contains 25,000 to 40,000 clones, roughly 44% of which appear only once. This clonotype was sampled from a woman aged 50 to 60 in good health and CMV-seronegative. The chain combines TRBV7-8 with TRBJ1-1; no clear D gene. The specimen sequenced was PBMCs. In DNA form, the CDR3 reads TGTGCCAGCAGCTTAGTGCGGACTGAAGCTTTCTTT. This gives the protein CASSLVRTEAFF.